The rows below give T cell receptor beta chains drawn from one sample of a study of cytomegalovirus exposure and HLA in healthy donors. The assay was immunoSEQ multiplex PCR, and TCRdb's table has in-frame clones only and misses some. The sample has around 200,000 clones; 75% to 90% are singletons. The sequenced sample was PBMCs. These receptors all come from a man aged 40-49 years in good health and CMV-seropositive. Both conserved end residues are part of each CDR3. Each record gives: V gene, D gene, clone size, J gene, CDR3 protein, CDR3 DNA. A D gene is named only where the DNA matches it firmly. Clone sizes are given selectively: once, few, many, or a class where the clone is expanded.

v_gene: TRBV29-1; d_gene: NA; abundance: few; j_gene: TRBJ2-7; CDR3aa: CSVERGNEQYF; CDR3nt: TGCAGCGTTGAAAGGGGCAACGAGCAGTACTTC
v_gene: TRBV2; d_gene: TRBD1; abundance: NA; j_gene: TRBJ1-3; CDR3aa: CASSRDREVYTIYF; CDR3nt: TGTGCCAGCAGCAGGGACAGGGAGGTGTACACCATATATTTT
v_gene: TRBV5-6; d_gene: NA; abundance: NA; j_gene: TRBJ1-4; CDR3aa: CASTQGVGGRTNEKLFF; CDR3nt: TGTGCCAGCACCCAAGGGGTGGGAGGTCGCACTAATGAAAAACTGTTTTTT
v_gene: TRBV6-4; d_gene: NA; abundance: NA; j_gene: TRBJ2-1; CDR3aa: CASSAGSYNEQFF; CDR3nt: TGTGCCAGCAGTGCGGGGAGCTACAATGAGCAGTTCTTC
v_gene: TRBV11-2; d_gene: NA; abundance: NA; j_gene: TRBJ2-5; CDR3aa: CASSRSGQETQYF; CDR3nt: TGTGCCAGCAGCAGGTCGGGCCAAGAGACCCAGTACTTC
v_gene: TRBV14; d_gene: TRBD2; abundance: once; j_gene: TRBJ2-1; CDR3aa: CASSLSGYEQFF; CDR3nt: TGTGCCAGCAGCCTTAGCGGGTATGAGCAGTTCTTC
v_gene: TRBV11-1; d_gene: NA; abundance: NA; j_gene: TRBJ1-1; CDR3aa: CASSLGVTEAFF; CDR3nt: TGTGCCAGCAGCTTAGGCGTTACTGAAGCTTTCTTT
v_gene: TRBV19; d_gene: TRBD1; abundance: NA; j_gene: TRBJ1-1; CDR3aa: CASSIGTGSMNTEAFF; CDR3nt: TGTGCCAGTAGTATTGGGACAGGCAGCATGAACACTGAAGCTTTCTTT
v_gene: TRBV28; d_gene: TRBD1; abundance: few; j_gene: TRBJ2-7; CDR3aa: CASRKPGQGSYEQYF; CDR3nt: TGTGCCAGCAGGAAACCGGGACAGGGGTCCTACGAGCAGTACTTC
v_gene: TRBV19; d_gene: NA; abundance: NA; j_gene: TRBJ2-2; CDR3aa: CASSTRVLTGELFF; CDR3nt: TGTGCCAGTAGTACCAGGGTTCTGACCGGGGAGCTGTTTTTT
v_gene: TRBV19; d_gene: TRBD1; abundance: NA; j_gene: TRBJ1-2; CDR3aa: CASATGTDRHYGYTF; CDR3nt: TGTGCCAGCGCGACAGGGACCGATCGCCACTATGGCTACACCTTC
v_gene: TRBV29-1; d_gene: NA; abundance: NA; j_gene: TRBJ2-7; CDR3aa: CSVGTETYEQYF; CDR3nt: TGCAGCGTTGGAACTGAAACCTACGAGCAGTACTTC
v_gene: TRBV6-1; d_gene: NA; abundance: NA; j_gene: TRBJ1-2; CDR3aa: CASSEGRVYGYTF; CDR3nt: TGTGCCAGCAGTGAGGGCAGGGTCTATGGCTACACCTTC
v_gene: TRBV27; d_gene: NA; abundance: NA; j_gene: TRBJ1-5; CDR3aa: CASSLERDQPQHF; CDR3nt: TGTGCCAGCAGCCTTGAGCGGGATCAGCCCCAGCATTTT
v_gene: TRBV7-9; d_gene: NA; abundance: NA; j_gene: TRBJ2-7; CDR3aa: CASSFWGDETYEQYF; CDR3nt: TGTGCCAGCAGCTTTTGGGGGGATGAAACCTACGAGCAGTACTTC
v_gene: TRBV7-2; d_gene: NA; abundance: NA; j_gene: TRBJ1-5; CDR3aa: CASSPGQSRAQPQHF; CDR3nt: TGTGCCAGCAGCCCAGGACAGTCGAGAGCGCAGCCCCAGCATTTT
v_gene: TRBV4-3; d_gene: NA; abundance: NA; j_gene: TRBJ1-1; CDR3aa: CASSQIIGGTEAFF; CDR3nt: TGCGCCAGCAGCCAGATAATTGGGGGGACTGAAGCTTTCTTT
v_gene: TRBV19; d_gene: NA; abundance: NA; j_gene: TRBJ2-7; CDR3aa: CASGPQGTYEQYF; CDR3nt: TGTGCCAGCGGACCCCAGGGGACCTACGAGCAGTACTTC
v_gene: TRBV19; d_gene: NA; abundance: NA; j_gene: TRBJ1-5; CDR3aa: CASRVRDSNQPQHF; CDR3nt: TGTGCCAGCAGGGTCAGGGATAGCAATCAGCCCCAGCATTTT
v_gene: TRBV21-1; d_gene: NA; abundance: NA; j_gene: TRBJ1-5; CDR3aa: CASSKGLRGGPNQPQHF; CDR3nt: TGTGCCAGCAGCAAAGGATTGAGGGGGGGTCCCAATCAGCCCCAGCATTTT